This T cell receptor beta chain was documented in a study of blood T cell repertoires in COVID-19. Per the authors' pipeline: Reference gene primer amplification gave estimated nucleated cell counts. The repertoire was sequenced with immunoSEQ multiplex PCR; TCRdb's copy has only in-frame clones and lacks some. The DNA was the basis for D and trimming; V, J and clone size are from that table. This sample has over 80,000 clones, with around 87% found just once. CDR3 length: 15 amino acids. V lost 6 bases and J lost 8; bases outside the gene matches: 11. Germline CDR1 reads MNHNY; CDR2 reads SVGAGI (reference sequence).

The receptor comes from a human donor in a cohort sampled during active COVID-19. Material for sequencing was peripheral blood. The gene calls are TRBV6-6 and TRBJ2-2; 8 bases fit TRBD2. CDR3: CASRRGLAGFGELFF. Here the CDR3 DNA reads TGTGCCAGCAGGCGAGGGCTAGCGGGTTTTGGGGAGCTGTTTTTT.